This T cell receptor (beta chain) was found in a study of OX40 agonist ivuxolimab in advanced cancers. Patients with autoimmune history or systemic immunosuppression were excluded. Germline V gene sequence: CDR1 SGDLS, CDR2 YYNGEE. Trimming left V 2 bases short and J 5 bases short, with 19 bases between. This CDR3 region has 17 residues. The assay was immunoSEQ multiplex PCR, and TCRdb's table has in-frame clones only and misses some. Found here are about 50,000 clones, 89% of them singletons; the top ten hold over 9.5%. The TCR originated in an adult with an advanced solid tumor such as melanoma, head and neck, liver or kidney cancer. This chain joins TRBV9 and TRBJ2-2; D is perhaps TRBD2 (6 bases). This specimen consisted of CD4+ or CD8+ T cells sorted from blood, obtained in a trial of the OX40 agonist ivuxolimab. The CDR3 coding sequence is TGTGCCAGCAGCGTGAAGGAGGGTAGCACGAGAACCGGGGAGCTGTTTTTT. This translates into CASSVKEGSTRTGELFF.